One and the same sample provided the 5 T cell receptor beta chains below, sequenced in a study of blood T cell repertoires in COVID-19. Method: immunoSEQ multiplex PCR; TCRdb's copy keeps in-frame clones and lacks some. This sample carries approximately 76,000 clones, approximately 80% of them seen once, and the ten largest clones take over 8.5%. Sample: peripheral blood. The source is a man in his forties or fifties with acute or convalescent COVID-19.

The chain couples TRBV15 to TRBJ1-5; 9 positions match TRBD1. V gave up 4 bases and J gave up 1 base; unmatched junction bases: 5. From germline, CDR1 is LNHNV and CDR2 YYDKDF (reference sequence). The CDR3 loop spans 16 amino acids. CDR3 region: CATSTGTGPSNQPQHF. CDR3 coding DNA: TGTGCCACCAGCACTGGGACAGGGCCAAGCAATCAGCCCCAGCATTTT.

The V and J genes are TRBV7-9 and TRBJ2-1; TRBD1 is a possible D gene (5 bases). Trimming pared 1 base from V and 4 bases from J, leaving 8 bases between. Germline CDR1 is SEHNR and CDR2 is FQNEAQ (reference sequence). This CDR3 is 14 amino acids long. CDR3 residues: CASSLETEYNEQFF. CDR3 DNA sequence: TGTGCCAGCAGCTTAGAGACAGAGTACAATGAGCAGTTCTTC.

The chain carries TRBV7-2 and TRBJ2-7; weak D call: TRBD2 (6 bases). This CDR3 comprises 15 residues. The ends were cut back, 2 bases at V and 0 bases at J, with 11 bases in the middle. Germline V lookup: CDR1 SGHTA, CDR2 FQGNSA. As DNA, the CDR3 is TGTGCCAGCAGCTTACGGCGGGGACCCTCCTACGAGCAGTACTTC. This sequence encodes CASSLRRGPSYEQYF.

In this sample, this clone turned up a few times. The chain carries TRBV2 and TRBJ1-4, with a possible D match to TRBD1 (6 bases). CDR1 and CDR2 from the germline V gene are SNHLY and FYNNEI. CDR3 length: 14 residues. Deletions cut 3 bases from V and 7 bases from J, with 12 bases between. DNA for the CDR3: TGTGCCAGCAGTGATCAGGGGCTCGCTGAAAAACTGTTTTTT. Translated, it gives CASSDQGLAEKLFF. The full variable domain, rest sourced from reference TRBV2 and TRBJ1-4, is EPEVTQTPSHQVTQMGQEVILRCVPISNHLYFYWYRQILGQKVEFLVSFYNNEISEKSEIFDDQFSVERPDGSNFTLKIRSTKLEDSAMYFCASSDQGLAEKLFFGSGTQLSVL.

The CDR3 spells CASSLRRQGHTEAFF. Written as DNA, the CDR3 is TGTGCCAGCAGTTTACGACGACAGGGGCACACTGAAGCTTTCTTT. V and J are TRBV28 and TRBJ1-1; 8 bases match TRBD1. V was pared by 2 bases and J by 3 bases, with 5 bases of the junction left unmatched. The length of the CDR3 is 15 residues. Germline V CDR1 and CDR2: MDHEN, SYDVKM.